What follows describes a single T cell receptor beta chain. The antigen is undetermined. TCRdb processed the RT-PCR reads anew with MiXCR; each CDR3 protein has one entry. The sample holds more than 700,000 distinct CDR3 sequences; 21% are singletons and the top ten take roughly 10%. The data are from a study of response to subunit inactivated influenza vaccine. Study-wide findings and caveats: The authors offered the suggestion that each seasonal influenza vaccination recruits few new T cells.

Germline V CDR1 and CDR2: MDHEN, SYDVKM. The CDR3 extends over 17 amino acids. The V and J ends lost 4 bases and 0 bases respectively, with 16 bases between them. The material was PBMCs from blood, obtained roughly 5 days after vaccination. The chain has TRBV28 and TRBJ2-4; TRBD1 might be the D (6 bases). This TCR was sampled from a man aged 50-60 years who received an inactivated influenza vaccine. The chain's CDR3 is CASSSPPGHIAKNIQYF. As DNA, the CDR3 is TGTGCCAGCAGTTCCCCTCCGGGACACATAGCCAAAAACATTCAGTACTTC. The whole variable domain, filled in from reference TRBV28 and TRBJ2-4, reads DVKVTQSSRYLVKRTGEKVFLECVQDMDHENMFWYRQDPGLGLRLIYFSYDVKMKEKGDIPEGYSVSREKKERFSLILESASTNQTSMYLCASSSPPGHIAKNIQYFGAGTRLSVL.